This T cell receptor beta chain was sequenced in a study of blood T cell repertoires in COVID-19. Study summary: The samples span acute and convalescent COVID-19 from the United States, Italy and Spain. T cells, B-cell-depleted T cells, or PBMCs supplied cDNA or gDNA.

V gave up 3 bases and J gave up 10 bases; unmatched junction bases: 9. Germline loops: CDR1 SGDLS, CDR2 YYNGEE. The CDR3 spans 16 residues. Authors' data handling: For nucleated cells, counts were estimated from reference gene primer amplification. Method: immunoSEQ multiplex PCR; TCRdb's copy keeps in-frame clones and lacks some. The V and J calls and clone size are taken from that table; D and trimming were inferred from the DNA. The sample records roughly 220,000 clones, roughly 86% being singletons. This clone was picked up one time. The V gene is TRBV9, the J gene TRBJ2-1, with 14 bases matching TRBD2. Sample: peripheral blood. This receptor was taken from a man aged 60 to 75 with acute or convalescent COVID-19. The CDR3 sequence: CASSGPGLAGAEEQFF. For the CDR3, the DNA is TGTGCCAGCAGCGGACCGGGACTAGCGGGGGCGGAGGAGCAGTTCTTC.